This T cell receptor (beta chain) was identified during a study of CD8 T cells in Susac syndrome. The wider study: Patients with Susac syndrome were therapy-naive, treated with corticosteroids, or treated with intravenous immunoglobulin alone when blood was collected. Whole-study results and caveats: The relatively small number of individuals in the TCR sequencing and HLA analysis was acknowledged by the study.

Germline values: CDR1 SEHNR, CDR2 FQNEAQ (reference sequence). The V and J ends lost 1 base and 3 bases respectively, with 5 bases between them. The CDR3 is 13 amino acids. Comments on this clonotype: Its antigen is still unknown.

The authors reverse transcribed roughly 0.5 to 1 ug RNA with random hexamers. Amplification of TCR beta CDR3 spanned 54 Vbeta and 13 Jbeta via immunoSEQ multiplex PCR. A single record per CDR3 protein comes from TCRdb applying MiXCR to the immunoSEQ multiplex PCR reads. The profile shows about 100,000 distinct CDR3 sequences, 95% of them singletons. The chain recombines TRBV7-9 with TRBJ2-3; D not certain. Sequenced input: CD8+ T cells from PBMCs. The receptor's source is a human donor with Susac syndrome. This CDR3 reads CASSLGPTDTQYF. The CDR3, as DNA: TGTGCCAGCAGCTTAGGTCCTACAGATACGCAGTATTTT.